This T cell receptor beta chain was identified in a study of blood T cell repertoires in COVID-19. The overall study: PBMCs, B-cell-depleted T cells, or T cells provided the cDNA or gDNA that made up the material.

As originally analysed: Estimation of nucleated cell counts was performed using reference gene primer amplification. Sequenced by immunoSEQ multiplex PCR; TCRdb stores in-frame clones only, minus some. V and J calls plus clone size are reproduced from that table; the DNA served to infer D and trimming. The sample records 450,000 to 600,000 clones, about nine tenths being singletons. The CDR3 length is 16 residues. The trim removed 0 bases at V and 1 base at J, leaving 5 bases unmatched. The germline V gene encodes CDR1 SGDLS and CDR2 YYNGEE. In terms of age and location, participants ranged from roughly 18 to 100 years and lived in about 25 US areas. Cohort placement rested on clinical history that participants reported themselves.

The sample comprised PBMCs or T cells enriched from blood (not recorded which). The source is a woman aged 18-30 years who had recovered from COVID-19. The chain is built from TRBV9 and TRBJ2-3; TRBD2 matches 7 bases. The CDR3 sequence: CASSVGASGGTDTQYF. CDR3 DNA: TGTGCCAGCAGCGTAGGGGCTAGCGGTGGCACAGATACGCAGTATTTT.